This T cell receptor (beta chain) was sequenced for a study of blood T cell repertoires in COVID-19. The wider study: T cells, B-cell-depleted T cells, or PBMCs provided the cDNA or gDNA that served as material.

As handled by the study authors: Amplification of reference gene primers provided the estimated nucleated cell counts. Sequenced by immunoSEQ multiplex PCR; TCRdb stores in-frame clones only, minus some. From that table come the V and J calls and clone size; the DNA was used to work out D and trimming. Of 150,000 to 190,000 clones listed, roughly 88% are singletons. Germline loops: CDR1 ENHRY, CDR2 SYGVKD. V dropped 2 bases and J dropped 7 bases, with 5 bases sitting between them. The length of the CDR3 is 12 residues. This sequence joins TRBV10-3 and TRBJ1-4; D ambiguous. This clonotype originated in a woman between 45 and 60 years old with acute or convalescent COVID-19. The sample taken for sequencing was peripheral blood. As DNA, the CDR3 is TGTGCCATCAGTGAGGAGCTTGAAAAACTGTTTTTT. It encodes CAISEELEKLFF.